This section outlines one TCR beta chain sequence together with its context. The antigen is not known. Deletions cut 5 bases from V and 2 bases from J, with 10 bases between. The CDR3 length is 13 residues. Per germline, CDR1 LNHDA and CDR2 SQIVND (reference sequence). The sample is drawn from a study of cytomegalovirus exposure and HLA in healthy donors. Whole-study results and caveats: Later examination showed HLA-associated TCR beta chains had greater clonal expansion than equally common others. In a later analysis, most CMV-associated TCR beta chains appeared HLA-restricted.

13 Jbeta primers and 60 Vbeta primers were used for the PCR. Using immunoSEQ multiplex PCR, the repertoire was profiled, and TCRdb retains in-frame clones only, with some absent. The sample lists some 70,000 clones, around 82% occurring once. This chain joins TRBV19 and TRBJ2-7; maybe TRBD2 (5 bases). The sequencing input was PBMCs. The clonotype comes from a man between 18 and 29 years old in good health and CMV-seronegative. This CDR3 is CASSFGLAYEQYF. The CDR3 DNA follows: TGTGCCAGTAGTTTCGGACTGGCCTACGAGCAGTACTTC. The full variable domain, with the rest looked up from reference TRBV19 and TRBJ2-7, is DGGITQSPKYLFRKEGQNVTLSCEQNLNHDAMYWYRQDPGQGLRLIYYSQIVNDFQKGDIAEGYSVSREKKESFPLTVTSAQKNPTAFYLCASSFGLAYEQYFGPGTRLTVT.